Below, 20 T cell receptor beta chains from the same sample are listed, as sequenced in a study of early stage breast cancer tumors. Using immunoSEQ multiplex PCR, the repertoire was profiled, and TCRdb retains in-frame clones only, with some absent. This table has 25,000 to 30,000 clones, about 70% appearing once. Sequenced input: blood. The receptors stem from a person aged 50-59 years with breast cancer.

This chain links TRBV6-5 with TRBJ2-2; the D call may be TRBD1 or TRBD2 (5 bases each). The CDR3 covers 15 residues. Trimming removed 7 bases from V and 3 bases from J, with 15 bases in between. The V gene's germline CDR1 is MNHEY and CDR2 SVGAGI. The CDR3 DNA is TGTGCCAGCACCGACAGTCGGGGATACACCGGGGAGCTGTTTTTT. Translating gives CASTDSRGYTGELFF.

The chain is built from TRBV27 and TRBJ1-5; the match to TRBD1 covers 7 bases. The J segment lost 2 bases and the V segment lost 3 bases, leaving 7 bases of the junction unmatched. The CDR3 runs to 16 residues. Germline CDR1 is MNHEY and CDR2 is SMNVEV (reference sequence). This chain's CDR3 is CASSFIGGYGNQPQHF. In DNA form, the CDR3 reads TGTGCCAGCAGTTTTATAGGGGGCTATGGCAATCAGCCCCAGCATTTT.

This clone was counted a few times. This CDR3 reads CATSRGGNYGYTF. The DNA for the CDR3 is TGTGCCACCAGCAGAGGCGGGAACTATGGCTACACCTTC. The V call is TRBV15, the J call TRBJ1-2; unclear D gene. The germline V and J ends were trimmed by 1 base and 2 bases, with 5 bases remaining between them. The CDR3 sequence is 13 residues long. In germline, CDR1 is LNHNV, CDR2 YYDKDF (reference sequence).

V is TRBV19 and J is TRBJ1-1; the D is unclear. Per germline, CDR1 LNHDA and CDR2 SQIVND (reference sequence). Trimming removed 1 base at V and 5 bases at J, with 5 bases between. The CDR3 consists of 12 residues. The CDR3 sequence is CASSIGLTEAFF. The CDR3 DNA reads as TGTGCCAGTAGTATAGGGTTAACTGAAGCTTTCTTT.

The CDR3 is CASSPVAGATSDTQYF. CDR3 coding DNA: TGTGCCAGCAGCCCTGTCGCGGGGGCCACGTCCGATACGCAGTATTTT. The chain uses TRBV7-2 and TRBJ2-3; possibly TRBD2 for D (7 bases). CDR3 length: 16 amino acids. Germline V gives CDR1 SGHTA, CDR2 FQGNSA. V dropped 5 bases and J dropped 6 bases, with 21 bases sitting between them.

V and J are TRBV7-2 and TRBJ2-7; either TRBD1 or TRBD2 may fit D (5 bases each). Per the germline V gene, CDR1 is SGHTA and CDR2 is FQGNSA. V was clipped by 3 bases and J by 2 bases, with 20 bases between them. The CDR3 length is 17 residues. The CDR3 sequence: CASSFLTPLGGTYEQYF. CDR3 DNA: TGTGCCAGCAGCTTTCTTACCCCCCTTGGGGGAACCTACGAGCAGTACTTC.

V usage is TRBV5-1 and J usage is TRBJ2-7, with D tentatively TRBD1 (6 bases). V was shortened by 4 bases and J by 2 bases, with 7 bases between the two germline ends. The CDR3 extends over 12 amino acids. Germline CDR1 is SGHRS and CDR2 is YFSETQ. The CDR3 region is CASSRDTYEQYF. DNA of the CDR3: TGCGCCAGCAGCCGGGACACCTACGAGCAGTACTTC. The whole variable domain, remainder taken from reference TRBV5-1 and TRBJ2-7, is KAGVTQTPRYLIKTRGQQVTLSCSPISGHRSVSWYQQTPGQGLQFLFEYFSETQRNKGNFPGRFSGRQFSNSRSEMNVSTLELGDSALYLCASSRDTYEQYFGPGTRLTVT.

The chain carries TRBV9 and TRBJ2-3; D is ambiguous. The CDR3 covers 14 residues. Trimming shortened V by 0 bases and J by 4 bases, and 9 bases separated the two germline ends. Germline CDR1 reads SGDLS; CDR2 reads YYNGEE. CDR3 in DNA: TGTGCCAGCAGCGTAGCTGGGGTCTCAGATACGCAGTATTTT. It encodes CASSVAGVSDTQYF.

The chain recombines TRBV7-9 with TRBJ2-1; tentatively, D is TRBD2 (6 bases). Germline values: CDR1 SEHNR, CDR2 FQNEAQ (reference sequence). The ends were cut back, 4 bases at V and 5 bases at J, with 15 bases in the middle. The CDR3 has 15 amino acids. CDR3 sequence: CASSYTAGTDNEQFF. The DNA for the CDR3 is TGTGCCAGCAGCTATACAGCGGGCACCGACAATGAGCAGTTCTTC. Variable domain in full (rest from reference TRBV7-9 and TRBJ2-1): DTGVSQNPRHKITKRGQNVTFRCDPISEHNRLYWYRQTLGQGPEFLTYFQNEAQLEKSRLLSDRFSAERPKGSFSTLEIQRTEQGDSAMYLCASSYTAGTDNEQFFGPGTRLTVL.

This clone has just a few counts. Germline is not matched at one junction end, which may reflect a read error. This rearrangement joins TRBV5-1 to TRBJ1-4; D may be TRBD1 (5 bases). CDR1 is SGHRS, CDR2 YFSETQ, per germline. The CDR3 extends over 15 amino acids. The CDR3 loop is CASRETTAPKEKLFF. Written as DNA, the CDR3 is TGCGCCAGCAGGGAGACGACAGCCCCTAAGGAAAAACTGTTTTTT.

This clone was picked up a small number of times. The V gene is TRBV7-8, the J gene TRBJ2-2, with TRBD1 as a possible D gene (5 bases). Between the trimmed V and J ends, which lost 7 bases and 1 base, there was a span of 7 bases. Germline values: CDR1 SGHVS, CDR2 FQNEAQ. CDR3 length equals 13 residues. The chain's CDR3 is CASIQGNTGELFF. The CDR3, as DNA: TGTGCCAGCATCCAGGGGAACACCGGGGAGCTGTTTTTT.

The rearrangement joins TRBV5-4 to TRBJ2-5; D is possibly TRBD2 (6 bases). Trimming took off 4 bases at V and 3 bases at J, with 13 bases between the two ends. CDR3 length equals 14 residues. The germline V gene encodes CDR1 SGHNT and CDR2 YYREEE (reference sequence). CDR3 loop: CASSPEVAEETQYF. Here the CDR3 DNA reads TGTGCCAGCAGCCCCGAGGTAGCGGAAGAGACCCAGTACTTC.

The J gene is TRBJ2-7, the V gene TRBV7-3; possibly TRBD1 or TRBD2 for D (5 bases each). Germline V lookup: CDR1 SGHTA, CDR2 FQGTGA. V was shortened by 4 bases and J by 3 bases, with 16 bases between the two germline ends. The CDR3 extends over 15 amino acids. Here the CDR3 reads CASSSGVGDGYEQYF. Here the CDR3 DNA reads TGTGCCAGCAGCTCCGGTGTGGGGGACGGCTACGAGCAGTACTTC.

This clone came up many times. In DNA, the CDR3 is TGCGCCAGCAGCTTTAAAAGGGGGCAGGAAACTGAAGCTTTCTTT. This sequence encodes CASSFKRGQETEAFF. The rearrangement joins TRBV5-1 to TRBJ1-1; TRBD1 agrees at 7 bases. V shed 2 bases and J 5 bases; nucleotides not matched to a gene: 9. The germline CDR1 and CDR2 sequences are SGHRS and YFSETQ. The CDR3 loop spans 15 amino acids.

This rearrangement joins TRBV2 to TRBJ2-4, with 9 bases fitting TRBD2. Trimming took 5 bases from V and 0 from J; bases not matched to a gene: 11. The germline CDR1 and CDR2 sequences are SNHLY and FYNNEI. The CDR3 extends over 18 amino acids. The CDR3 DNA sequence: TGTGCCAGCAGTCCGACGGCGGGAGGGCCAATAGCCAAAAACATTCAGTACTTC. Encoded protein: CASSPTAGGPIAKNIQYF.

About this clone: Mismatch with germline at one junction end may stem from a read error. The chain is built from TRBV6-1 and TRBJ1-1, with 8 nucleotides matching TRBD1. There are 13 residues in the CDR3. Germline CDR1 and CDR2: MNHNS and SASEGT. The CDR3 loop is CASSEDWTGSLHF. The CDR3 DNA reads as TGTGCCAGCAGTGAAGACTGGACAGGGTCCCTTCACTTT.

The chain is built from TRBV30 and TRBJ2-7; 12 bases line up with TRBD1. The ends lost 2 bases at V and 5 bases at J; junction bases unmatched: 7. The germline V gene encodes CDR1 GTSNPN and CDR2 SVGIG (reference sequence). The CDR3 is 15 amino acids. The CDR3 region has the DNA TGTGCCTGGAGTAGGGGACAGGGGGCAAGGCACGAGCAGTACTTC. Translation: CAWSRGQGARHEQYF.

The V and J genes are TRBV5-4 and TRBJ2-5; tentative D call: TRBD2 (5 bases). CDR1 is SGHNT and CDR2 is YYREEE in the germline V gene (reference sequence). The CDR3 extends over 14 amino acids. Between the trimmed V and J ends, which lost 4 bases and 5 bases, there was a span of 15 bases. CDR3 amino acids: CASSLATIGETQYF. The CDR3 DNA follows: TGTGCCAGCAGCCTAGCCACGATAGGCGAGACCCAGTACTTC.

In DNA form, the CDR3 reads TGTGCCTGGAGTCGAGGGGTCAGCTCTGAAGCTTTCTTT. It translates to CAWSRGVSSEAFF. The J gene is TRBJ1-1, the V gene TRBV30; the D gene is possibly TRBD1 (5 bases). V lost 2 bases and J lost 6, with 13 bases in between. Germline CDR1 reads GTSNPN; CDR2 reads SVGIG (reference sequence). This CDR3 comprises 13 residues.

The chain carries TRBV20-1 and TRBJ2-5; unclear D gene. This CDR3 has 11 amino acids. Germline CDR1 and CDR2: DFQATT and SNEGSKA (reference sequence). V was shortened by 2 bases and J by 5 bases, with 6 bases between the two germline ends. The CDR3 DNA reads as TGCAGTGCTAGATCCTGGGAGACCCAGTACTTC. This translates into CSARSWETQYF.